Below, one T cell receptor beta chain is given with its context. This clone has only a few counts. Its recognized antigen is unknown. Base quality data are lacking; no much larger clone is found one base away. In this study, focal radiation therapy paired with CTLA-4 blockade (ipilimumab) was tested in patients who had chemo-refractory metastatic non-small-cell lung cancer. Reading the germline V gene gives CDR1 SQVTM and CDR2 ANQGSEA. Including cysteine and phenylalanine, the CDR3 has 11 amino acids. Here the CDR3 DNA is all that survives: 33 bases in frame from base 1. The germline ends are 8 bases apart after V is trimmed by 3 bases and J by 5 bases. Library preparation employed the immunoSEQ multiplex PCR assay. This immuneACCESS table, as held by TCRdb, lists in-frame sequences with V and J called but not all clones. Of the missing ones, under half trace to an unresolved V gene in checked studies; the others have no known cause. This sample lists roughly 66,000 clones; about 85% were detected once. The ten top clones hold 4% to 5% of the sample.

This sample is part of a study of radiotherapy plus CTLA-4 blockade in lung cancer (dated by TCRdb to the late 2010s). About the full investigation: Objective responses occurred in around 20% of enrolled patients, and 30% to 35% achieved disease control. Study-level results and caveats: Early dynamic changes in blood T cell clones, together with increased serum interferon-beta after radiation, were reported as the strongest predictors of response. After treatment with radiotherapy and ipilimumab, TCR clones that came from tumors expanded in the peripheral blood.

The V and J segments used are TRBV29-1 and TRBJ2-7; perhaps TRBD2 is the D gene, with 5 bases matching. The sequenced sample was peripheral blood, obtained from a patient treated with radiotherapy plus ipilimumab. The receptor was isolated from a human donor with non-small cell lung cancer who had a partial response to radiotherapy plus ipilimumab. The sequenced DNA is TGCAGCGTTGACAGCGGAAACGAGCAGTACTTC. It translates as CSVDSGNEQYF.